Given below is one TCR beta chain in context. This specimen comes from a study of cytomegalovirus exposure and HLA in healthy donors. Per the germline V gene, CDR1 is MNHEY and CDR2 is SMNVEV (reference sequence). This CDR3 spans 15 amino acids. Trimming shortened V by 6 bases and J by 3 bases, and 15 bases separated the two germline ends. This PCR relied on a set of 60 Vbeta primers and 13 Jbeta primers. Sequenced by immunoSEQ multiplex PCR; TCRdb stores in-frame clones only, minus some. Here the sample spans roughly 100,000 clones, 79% being singletons. Sequencing used PBMCs. The V and J genes are TRBV27 and TRBJ1-5; a possible D gene is TRBD1 (6 bases). The clonotype was recovered from a male donor in good health and CMV-seropositive. This chain's CDR3 is CASRLQGRVNQPQHF. The CDR3 DNA follows: TGTGCCAGCAGGTTACAGGGAAGGGTCAATCAGCCCCAGCATTTT.